One and the same sample provided the 2 T cell receptor beta chains below, sequenced in a study of CD8+ T cells in alopecia areata. Treatment here: oral pan-JAK inhibitor, 5-10 mg twice daily. In each case, RNA was isolated and then reverse transcribed into cDNA as the sequencing template. The protocol was immunoSEQ multiplex PCR, while the TCRdb copy is restricted to in-frame clones and leaves out a portion. The data contain around 120,000 clones, about 54% of them singletons. The sequences come from CD8+ T cells sorted from blood, collected at week 4, from a patient treated with tofacitinib. Receptor source: a human donor with alopecia areata.

The chain joins TRBV30 to TRBJ1-2; tentatively, D is TRBD1 (5 bases). Trimming took off 1 base at V and 3 bases at J, with 12 bases between the two ends. This CDR3 is 14 amino acids long. Germline V lookup: CDR1 GTSNPN, CDR2 SVGIG (reference sequence). The CDR3 bases are TGTGCCTGGAGTGGTGGCAGGGCGGACTATGGCTACACCTTC. As protein: CAWSGGRADYGYTF.

The sample holds one count of this clone. This chain links TRBV4-3 with TRBJ2-7; 9 positions agree with TRBD1. V shed 3 bases, J shed 3 bases, and the junction held 9 bases outside the gene matches. The CDR3 spans 16 residues. CDR1 is LGHNA and CDR2 is YSLEER in the germline V gene. The CDR3 sequence is CASSQGLRGQGYEQYF. Written as DNA, the CDR3 is TGCGCCAGCAGCCAGGGACTCCGGGGACAGGGCTACGAGCAGTACTTC.